What follows are 5 T cell receptor beta chains derived from one specimen sequenced in a study of blood T cells in healthy people across ages. Combining a sample-barcoded 5' primer with a J-beta primer mix, a second PCR ran for roughly 7 to 12 cycles. TCRdb reprocessed the 5' RACE reads with MiXCR, giving one entry per CDR3 protein. The sample yields 730,000 or so distinct CDR3 sequences, approximately 40% seen once. Sequenced material: blood. These receptors came from a man older than 75 in good health.

This sequence joins TRBV20-1 and TRBJ2-1; possibly TRBD1 for D (6 bases). V lost 2 bases and J 7 bases, leaving 9 bases between the germline ends. CDR3 length: 12 amino acids. Germline CDR1 and CDR2: DFQATT and SNEGSKA (reference sequence). For the CDR3, the DNA is TGCAGTGCTAGAACAGGGCAGAATGAGCAGTTCTTC. This sequence encodes CSARTGQNEQFF.

For this clonotype: One junction end does not reproduce the germline sequence, and a read error may be involved. The V and J genes are TRBV4-2 and TRBJ2-3; no definite D call. The CDR3 spans 14 residues. Looked up from germline, CDR1 is LGHNA and CDR2 is YNFKEQ. CDR3: CACSQMGNADTQYF. The DNA of the CDR3 is TGTGCCTGCAGCCAAATGGGAAACGCAGATACGCAGTATTTT.

This clonotype occurred a few times. The chain links TRBV7-9 to TRBJ2-3; 8 nucleotides line up with TRBD1. Germline assignment: CDR1 SEHNR and CDR2 FQNEAQ (reference sequence). The CDR3 is 12 residues long. V lost 3 bases, J lost 9 bases, and 2 bases stayed unmatched. The CDR3 DNA reads TGTGCCAGCAGCTTTAGGACAGGGACGCAGTATTTT. Its protein is CASSFRTGTQYF. The full variable domain, rest sourced from reference TRBV7-9 and TRBJ2-3, is DTGVSQNPRHKITKRGQNVTFRCDPISEHNRLYWYRQTLGQGPEFLTYFQNEAQLEKSRLLSDRFSAERPKGSFSTLEIQRTEQGDSAMYLCASSFRTGTQYFGPGTRLTVL.

The V call is TRBV27, the J call TRBJ2-1; D gene uncertain. The DNA end is a closer match to TRBJ2-7, so the J assignment may be wrong. There are 12 residues in the CDR3. Per germline, CDR1 MNHEY and CDR2 SMNVEV (reference sequence). The CDR3 is CASSEVDNEQYF. CDR3 nucleotides: TGTGCCAGCAGTGAGGTAGACAATGAGCAGTACTTC.

About this clonotype itself: The junction departs from the called germline gene at one end, perhaps through a read error. The rearrangement uses TRBV5-1 and TRBJ2-6, with a possible D match to TRBD1 (6 bases). CDR1 and CDR2 from the germline V gene are SGHRS and YFSETQ. CDR3 length equals 15 residues. In DNA form, the CDR3 reads TGCGCCAGCAGCTTGTTGGGGGCTGGGGCCAACGTCCCGACTTTC. This encodes CASSLLGAGANVPTF.